A selection of T cell receptor beta chains follows, all from one sample in a study of T cells after yellow fever vaccination. TCRdb passed the 5' RACE reads through MiXCR, listing each CDR3 protein once. The sample carries around 47,000 distinct CDR3 sequences, 6.8% recorded once. The sample here was CD8+ T cells not binding an NS4B(214-222) dextramer, sorted from PBMCs, taken 45 days after the yellow fever booster vaccination. The receptors were sampled from a man aged 25 to 40 who received the YFV17D yellow fever vaccine. Each CDR3 is given with its conserved first and last residue. D genes are given only for firm matches. Not all rows give a size; the values are once, few, many and, for expanded clones, a class.

J: TRBJ2-2
D: TRBD1
size: many
V: TRBV20-1
CDR3: CSAYTGTGPGELFF
DNA: TGCAGTGCTTATACGGGGACAGGTCCCGGGGAGCTGTTTTTT

J: TRBJ2-5
D: -
size: many
V: TRBV12-3/TRBV12-4
CDR3: CASSPGTYVQDQETQYF
DNA: TGTGCCAGCAGCCCCGGGACTTATGTACAGGACCAAGAGACCCAGTACTTC

J: TRBJ2-1
D: -
size: many
V: TRBV11-2
CDR3: CASSLLFEQFF
DNA: TGTGCCAGCAGCTTACTGTTTGAGCAGTTCTTC

J: TRBJ2-3
D: -
size: many
V: TRBV5-1
CDR3: CASSLDLVNPSTDTQYF
DNA: TGCGCCAGCAGCTTGGATTTAGTTAATCCTAGCACAGATACGCAGTATTTT

J: TRBJ2-2
D: -
size: many
V: TRBV7-2
CDR3: CASSTGTGELFF
DNA: TGTGCCAGCAGCACAGGGACTGGGGAGCTGTTTTTT

J: TRBJ2-7
D: -
size: many
V: TRBV29-1
CDR3: CSVEGTDTYEQYF
DNA: TGCAGCGTTGAAGGGACGGATACCTACGAGCAGTACTTC

J: TRBJ2-1
D: TRBD1
size: many
V: TRBV29-1
CDR3: CSVEGTGGAVYEQFF
DNA: TGCAGCGTTGAAGGGACAGGGGGCGCGGTCTATGAGCAGTTCTTC

J: TRBJ2-2
D: -
size: few
V: TRBV7-9
CDR3: CASSPPDRTGELFF
DNA: TGTGCCAGCAGCCCCCCCGACCGTACCGGGGAGCTGTTTTTT

J: TRBJ2-1
D: TRBD2
size: many
V: TRBV12-3/TRBV12-4
CDR3: CATGTSEYNEQFF
DNA: TGTGCCACAGGGACTAGCGAGTACAATGAGCAGTTCTTC

J: TRBJ2-5
D: -
size: many
V: TRBV28
CDR3: CASSFPGFGETQYF
DNA: TGTGCCAGCAGTTTTCCAGGTTTTGGCGAGACCCAGTACTTC

J: TRBJ2-1
D: -
size: many
V: TRBV20-1
CDR3: CSARDGTVSSYNEQFF
DNA: TGCAGTGCTAGAGATGGAACAGTGAGCTCCTACAATGAGCAGTTCTTC

J: TRBJ2-1
D: TRBD2
size: many
V: TRBV5-1
CDR3: CASSLEVAGTYNEQFF
DNA: TGCGCCAGCAGCTTGGAAGTAGCGGGAACCTACAATGAGCAGTTCTTC

J: TRBJ2-7
D: -
size: many
V: TRBV27
CDR3: CATGGTDPTYEQYF
DNA: TGTGCCACCGGAGGGACAGACCCTACCTACGAGCAGTACTTC

J: TRBJ2-7
D: -
size: many
V: TRBV29-1
CDR3: CSVEEIYGYEQYF
DNA: TGCAGCGTTGAAGAAATTTACGGGTACGAGCAGTACTTC

J: TRBJ2-1
D: TRBD2
size: -
V: TRBV7-8
CDR3: CASSLGREGPVRSYNEQFF
DNA: TGTGCCAGCAGCTTAGGGCGGGAGGGCCCCGTACGCTCCTACAATGAGCAGTTCTTC

J: TRBJ2-3
D: TRBD2
size: many
V: TRBV7-6
CDR3: CASSEGLAGGQATDTQYF
DNA: TGTGCCAGCAGCGAGGGACTAGCGGGAGGGCAAGCCACAGATACGCAGTATTTT

J: TRBJ1-4
D: -
size: many
V: TRBV20-1
CDR3: CSAREPLRAEEKLFF
DNA: TGCAGTGCTAGAGAGCCTTTGCGGGCGGAGGAAAAACTGTTTTTT

J: TRBJ2-7
D: TRBD2
size: many
V: TRBV29-1
CDR3: CSVSGGSLTYEQYF
DNA: TGCAGCGTTAGCGGCGGGAGTCTAACCTACGAGCAGTACTTC

J: TRBJ2-3
D: TRBD2
size: many
V: TRBV29-1
CDR3: CSVEVAGGLADTQYF
DNA: TGCAGCGTTGAAGTAGCGGGAGGGCTGGCAGATACGCAGTATTTT

J: TRBJ2-7
D: -
size: many
V: TRBV12-3/TRBV12-4
CDR3: CASRELTGPYEQYF
DNA: TGTGCCAGCAGAGAACTCACAGGTCCCTACGAGCAGTACTTC

J: TRBJ2-1
D: TRBD2
size: few
V: TRBV6-2/TRBV6-3
CDR3: CASSLALAGLTNEQFF
DNA: TGTGCCAGCAGTTTAGCCCTAGCGGGGTTAACCAATGAGCAGTTCTTC

J: TRBJ2-1
D: -
size: many
V: TRBV6-1
CDR3: CASSLPGTEGYNEQFF
DNA: TGTGCCAGCAGTCTTCCCGGGACCGAAGGATACAATGAGCAGTTCTTC

J: TRBJ2-3
D: -
size: -
V: TRBV29-1
CDR3: CSVDSDTQYF
DNA: TGCAGCGTTGATTCAGATACGCAGTATTTT

J: TRBJ2-7
D: TRBD1
size: few
V: TRBV27
CDR3: CASSPAGQEGYEQYF
DNA: TGTGCCAGCAGTCCCGCCGGACAGGAAGGGTACGAGCAGTACTTC

J: TRBJ2-7
D: TRBD1
size: many
V: TRBV29-1
CDR3: CSVAGTGVYEQYF
DNA: TGCAGCGTCGCCGGGACAGGGGTCTACGAGCAGTACTTC

J: TRBJ2-3
D: -
size: many
V: TRBV24-1
CDR3: CATSDLATVGDTQYF
DNA: TGTGCCACCAGTGATTTGGCGACAGTAGGAGATACGCAGTATTTT

J: TRBJ2-5
D: -
size: few
V: TRBV7-2
CDR3: CASSFPAWGRETQYF
DNA: TGTGCCAGCAGCTTTCCCGCCTGGGGCAGAGAGACCCAGTACTTC

J: TRBJ2-4
D: -
size: many
V: TRBV20-1
CDR3: CSAIEAKNIQYF
DNA: TGCAGTGCTATTGAGGCCAAAAACATTCAGTACTTC

J: TRBJ1-2
D: -
size: many
V: TRBV4-3
CDR3: CASSQEGGALYGYTF
DNA: TGCGCCAGCAGCCAAGAGGGGGGGGCTCTCTATGGCTACACCTTC

J: TRBJ2-1
D: -
size: many
V: TRBV7-2
CDR3: CASSLSPGASYNEQFF
DNA: TGTGCCAGCAGCTTAAGTCCGGGGGCCTCCTACAATGAGCAGTTCTTC

J: TRBJ2-1
D: TRBD2
size: medium-sized
V: TRBV10-3
CDR3: CAISEPSGVAGATEQFF
DNA: TGTGCCATCAGTGAGCCCTCCGGGGTAGCGGGAGCGACTGAGCAGTTCTTC

J: TRBJ2-1
D: -
size: many
V: TRBV27
CDR3: CASLMANEQFF
DNA: TGTGCCAGCCTGATGGCGAATGAGCAGTTCTTC

J: TRBJ2-5
D: TRBD2
size: few
V: TRBV5-4
CDR3: CASLASGSQETQYF
DNA: TGTGCCAGCTTGGCTAGCGGGAGCCAAGAGACCCAGTACTTC

J: TRBJ2-7
D: -
size: many
V: TRBV20-1
CDR3: CSARDWSGPSYEQYF
DNA: TGCAGTGCTAGAGATTGGAGTGGTCCATCCTACGAGCAGTACTTC

J: TRBJ2-5
D: -
size: many
V: TRBV7-9
CDR3: CATDHRESLQETQYF
DNA: TGTGCCACCGATCACAGGGAGAGCTTACAAGAGACCCAGTACTTC

J: TRBJ1-2
D: -
size: few
V: TRBV6-5
CDR3: CASSYSVASYPNYGYTF
DNA: TGTGCCAGCAGTTACTCGGTAGCCTCCTACCCTAACTATGGCTACACCTTC

J: TRBJ2-5
D: -
size: many
V: TRBV6-1
CDR3: CASTPDAGSGETQYF
DNA: TGTGCCAGCACCCCAGATGCCGGCAGCGGAGAGACCCAGTACTTC

J: TRBJ2-5
D: -
size: -
V: TRBV2
CDR3: CASSERETQYF
DNA: TGTGCCAGCAGTGAGAGGGAGACCCAGTACTTC

J: TRBJ2-2
D: -
size: many
V: TRBV12-3/TRBV12-4
CDR3: CASSRAAEDTGELFF
DNA: TGTGCCAGCAGCCGCGCGGCGGAGGACACCGGGGAGCTGTTTTTT

J: TRBJ2-1
D: TRBD2
size: many
V: TRBV6-5
CDR3: CASSFIPGLGGREQFF
DNA: TGTGCCAGCAGTTTTATACCGGGACTAGGGGGAAGGGAGCAGTTCTTC

J: TRBJ2-7
D: -
size: many
V: TRBV2
CDR3: CASTGWGSREQYF
DNA: TGTGCCAGCACGGGTTGGGGCAGCCGCGAGCAGTACTTC

J: TRBJ1-6
D: -
size: many
V: TRBV7-3
CDR3: CASSLTGGGNSNSPLHF
DNA: TGTGCCAGCAGCTTAACAGGCGGAGGGAATTCTAATTCACCCCTCCACTTT

J: TRBJ2-1
D: -
size: -
V: TRBV19
CDR3: CASYGGIDEQFF
DNA: TGTGCCAGTTATGGTGGTATCGATGAGCAGTTCTTC

J: TRBJ2-4
D: -
size: many
V: TRBV6-2/TRBV6-3
CDR3: CASSRTGVGNIQYF
DNA: TGTGCCAGCAGTAGGACGGGTGTCGGAAACATTCAGTACTTC

J: TRBJ2-7
D: -
size: many
V: TRBV27
CDR3: CASSFGQTYEQYF
DNA: TGTGCCAGCAGTTTTGGTCAAACCTACGAGCAGTACTTC

J: TRBJ2-1
D: -
size: many
V: TRBV14
CDR3: CASSQDLGQNSYNEQFF
DNA: TGTGCCAGCAGCCAAGATCTTGGGCAGAACTCCTACAATGAGCAGTTCTTC

J: TRBJ2-7
D: TRBD1
size: -
V: TRBV29-1
CDR3: CSVDHTGTGTYEQYF
DNA: TGCAGCGTTGACCACACCGGGACAGGAACCTACGAGCAGTACTTC

J: TRBJ1-1
D: -
size: few
V: TRBV7-2
CDR3: CASSLKSGQSYTEAFF
DNA: TGTGCCAGCAGCTTAAAGTCAGGACAGAGTTACACTGAAGCTTTCTTT

J: TRBJ2-5
D: -
size: many
V: TRBV18
CDR3: CASSPSQETQYF
DNA: TGTGCCAGCTCACCGTCGCAAGAGACCCAGTACTTC

J: TRBJ2-1
D: TRBD2
size: many
V: TRBV7-2
CDR3: CASSLELAEAYNEQFF
DNA: TGTGCCAGCAGCTTAGAACTAGCGGAGGCGTACAATGAGCAGTTCTTC

J: TRBJ2-3
D: -
size: many
V: TRBV5-6
CDR3: CASSYGLGDTQYF
DNA: TGTGCCAGCAGCTATGGACTTGGAGATACGCAGTATTTT

J: TRBJ2-1
D: -
size: many
V: TRBV6-2/TRBV6-3
CDR3: CASSYVVYEQFF
DNA: TGTGCCAGCAGTTACGTCGTCTATGAGCAGTTCTTC

J: TRBJ2-3
D: -
size: many
V: TRBV6-4
CDR3: CASSNYNTDTQYF
DNA: TGTGCCAGCAGCAACTATAACACAGATACGCAGTATTTT

J: TRBJ2-7
D: -
size: many
V: TRBV5-4
CDR3: CASSLWSSEQYF
DNA: TGTGCCAGCAGCCTTTGGAGCTCCGAGCAGTACTTC

J: TRBJ2-7
D: TRBD2
size: many
V: TRBV15
CDR3: CATGPGLPYEQYF
DNA: TGTGCCACCGGGCCGGGACTACCGTACGAGCAGTACTTC

J: TRBJ2-7
D: -
size: many
V: TRBV15
CDR3: CATSRSGAGWDEQYF
DNA: TGTGCCACCAGCAGATCAGGGGCGGGCTGGGACGAGCAGTACTTC

J: TRBJ2-1
D: TRBD2
size: many
V: TRBV2
CDR3: CASVTSGSPYNEQFF
DNA: TGTGCCAGTGTGACTAGCGGGAGTCCCTACAATGAGCAGTTCTTC

J: TRBJ2-2
D: -
size: -
V: TRBV27
CDR3: CASSLRPYTGELFF
DNA: TGTGCCAGCAGTCTTAGACCCTACACCGGGGAGCTGTTTTTT